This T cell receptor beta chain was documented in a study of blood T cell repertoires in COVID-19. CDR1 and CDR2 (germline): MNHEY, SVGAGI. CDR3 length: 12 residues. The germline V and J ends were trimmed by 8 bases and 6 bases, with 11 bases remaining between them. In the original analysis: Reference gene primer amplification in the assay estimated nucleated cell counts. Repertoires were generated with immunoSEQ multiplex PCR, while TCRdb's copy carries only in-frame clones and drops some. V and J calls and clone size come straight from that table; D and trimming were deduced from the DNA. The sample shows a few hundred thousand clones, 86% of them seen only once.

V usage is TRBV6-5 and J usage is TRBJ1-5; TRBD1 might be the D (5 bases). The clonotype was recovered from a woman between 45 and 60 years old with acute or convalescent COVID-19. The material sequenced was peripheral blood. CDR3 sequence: CASGGSGQPQHF. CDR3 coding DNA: TGTGCCAGCGGGGGGAGCGGTCAGCCCCAGCATTTT.